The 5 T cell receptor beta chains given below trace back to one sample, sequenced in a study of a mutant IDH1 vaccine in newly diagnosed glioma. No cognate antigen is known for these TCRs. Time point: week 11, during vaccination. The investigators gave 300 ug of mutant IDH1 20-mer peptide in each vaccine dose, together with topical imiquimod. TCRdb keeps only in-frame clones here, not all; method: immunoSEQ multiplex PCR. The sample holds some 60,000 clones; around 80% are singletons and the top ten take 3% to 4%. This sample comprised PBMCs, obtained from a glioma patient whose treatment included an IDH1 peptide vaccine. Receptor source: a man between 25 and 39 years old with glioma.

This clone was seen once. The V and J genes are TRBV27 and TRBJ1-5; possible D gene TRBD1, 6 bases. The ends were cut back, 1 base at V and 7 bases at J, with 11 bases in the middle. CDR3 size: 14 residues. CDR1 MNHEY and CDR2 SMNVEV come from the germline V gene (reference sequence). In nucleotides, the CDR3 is TGTGCCAGCAGTTTATATGGGGGGCTACAGCCCCAGCATTTT. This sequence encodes CASSLYGGLQPQHF.

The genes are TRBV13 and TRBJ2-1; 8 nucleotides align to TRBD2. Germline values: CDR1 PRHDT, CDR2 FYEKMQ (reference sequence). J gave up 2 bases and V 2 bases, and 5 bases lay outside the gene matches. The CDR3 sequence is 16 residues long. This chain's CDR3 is CASSLLSGGPYNEQFF. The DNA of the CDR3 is TGTGCCAGCAGCTTATTAAGCGGGGGACCCTACAATGAGCAGTTCTTC.

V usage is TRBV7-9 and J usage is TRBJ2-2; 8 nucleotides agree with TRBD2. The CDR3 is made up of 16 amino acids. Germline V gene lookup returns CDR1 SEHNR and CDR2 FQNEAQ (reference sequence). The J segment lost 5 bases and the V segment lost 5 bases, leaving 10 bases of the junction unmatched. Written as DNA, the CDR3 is TGTGCCAGCAGCCCAATAAGCGGGAGTGAGACCGGGGAGCTGTTTTTT. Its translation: CASSPISGSETGELFF.

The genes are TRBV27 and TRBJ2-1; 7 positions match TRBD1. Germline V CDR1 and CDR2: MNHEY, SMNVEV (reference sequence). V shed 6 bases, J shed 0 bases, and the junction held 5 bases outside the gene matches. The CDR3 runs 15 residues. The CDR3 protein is CASSTGASSYNEQFF. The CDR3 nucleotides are TGTGCCAGCAGCACAGGGGCCAGCTCCTACAATGAGCAGTTCTTC.

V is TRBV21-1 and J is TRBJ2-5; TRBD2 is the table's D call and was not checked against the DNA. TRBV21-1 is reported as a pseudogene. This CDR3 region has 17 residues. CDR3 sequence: CASSKDQKGEPGREQYF. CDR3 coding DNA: TGTGCCAGCAGCAAAGATCAGAAGGGAGAGCCCGGGAGGGAGCAGTACTTC.